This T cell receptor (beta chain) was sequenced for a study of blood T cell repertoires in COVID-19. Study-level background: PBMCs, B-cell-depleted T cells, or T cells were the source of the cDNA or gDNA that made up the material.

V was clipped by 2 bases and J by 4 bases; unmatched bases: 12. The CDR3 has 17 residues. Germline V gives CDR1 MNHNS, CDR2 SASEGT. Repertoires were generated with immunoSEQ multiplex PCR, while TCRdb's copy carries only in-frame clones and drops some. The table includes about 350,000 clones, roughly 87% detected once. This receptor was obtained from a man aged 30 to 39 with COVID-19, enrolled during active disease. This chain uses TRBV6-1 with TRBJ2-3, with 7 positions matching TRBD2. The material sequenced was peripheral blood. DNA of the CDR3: TGTGCCAGCAGTGAATGGCTCCGGAAGCGGGGTGCAGATACGCAGTATTTT. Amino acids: CASSEWLRKRGADTQYF.